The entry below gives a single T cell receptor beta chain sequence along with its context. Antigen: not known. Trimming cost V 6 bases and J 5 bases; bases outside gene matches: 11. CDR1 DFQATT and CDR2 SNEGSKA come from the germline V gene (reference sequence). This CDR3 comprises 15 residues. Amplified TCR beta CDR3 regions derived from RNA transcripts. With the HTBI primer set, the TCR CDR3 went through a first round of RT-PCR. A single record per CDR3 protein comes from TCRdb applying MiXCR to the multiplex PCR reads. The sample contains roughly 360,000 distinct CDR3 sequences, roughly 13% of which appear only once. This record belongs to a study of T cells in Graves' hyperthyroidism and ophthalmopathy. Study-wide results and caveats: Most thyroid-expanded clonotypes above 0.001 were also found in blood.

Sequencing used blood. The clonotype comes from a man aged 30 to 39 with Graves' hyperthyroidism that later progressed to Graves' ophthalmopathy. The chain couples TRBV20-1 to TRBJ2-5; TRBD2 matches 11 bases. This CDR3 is CSAQNSGRAGETQYF. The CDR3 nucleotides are TGCAGTGCGCAGAATAGCGGGAGGGCCGGGGAGACCCAGTACTTC.